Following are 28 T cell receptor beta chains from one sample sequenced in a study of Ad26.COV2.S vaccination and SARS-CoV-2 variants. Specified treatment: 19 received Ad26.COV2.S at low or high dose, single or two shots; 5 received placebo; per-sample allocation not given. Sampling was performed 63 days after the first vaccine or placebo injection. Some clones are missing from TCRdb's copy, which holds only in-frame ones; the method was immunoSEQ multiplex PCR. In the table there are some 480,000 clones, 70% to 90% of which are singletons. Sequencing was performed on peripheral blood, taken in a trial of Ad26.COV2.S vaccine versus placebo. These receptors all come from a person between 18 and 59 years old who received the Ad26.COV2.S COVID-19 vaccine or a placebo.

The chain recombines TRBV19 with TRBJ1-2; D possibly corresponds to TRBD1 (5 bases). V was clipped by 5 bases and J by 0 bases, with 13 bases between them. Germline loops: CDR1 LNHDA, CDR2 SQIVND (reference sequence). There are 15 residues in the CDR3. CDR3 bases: TGTGCCAGTAGTCGCAGGGAACCTTCTAACTATGGCTACACCTTC. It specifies CASSRREPSNYGYTF.

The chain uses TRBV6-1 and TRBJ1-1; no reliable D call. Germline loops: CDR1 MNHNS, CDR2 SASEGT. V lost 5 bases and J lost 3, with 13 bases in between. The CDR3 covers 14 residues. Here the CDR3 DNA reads TGTGCCAGCAGTTTTACCCCAAAAGACACTGAAGCTTTCTTT. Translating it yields CASSFTPKDTEAFF.

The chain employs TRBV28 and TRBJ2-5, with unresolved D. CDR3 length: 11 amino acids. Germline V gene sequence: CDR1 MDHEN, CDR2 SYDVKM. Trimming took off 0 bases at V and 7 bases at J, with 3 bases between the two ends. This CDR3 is CASSLWPTQYF. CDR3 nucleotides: TGTGCCAGCAGTTTATGGCCGACCCAGTACTTC.

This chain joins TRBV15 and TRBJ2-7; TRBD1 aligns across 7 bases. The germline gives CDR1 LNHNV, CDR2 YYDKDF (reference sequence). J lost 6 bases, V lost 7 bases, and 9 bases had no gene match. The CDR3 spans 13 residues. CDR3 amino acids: CATTAYRGSEQYF. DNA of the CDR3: TGTGCCACCACCGCTTACAGGGGAAGCGAGCAGTACTTC.

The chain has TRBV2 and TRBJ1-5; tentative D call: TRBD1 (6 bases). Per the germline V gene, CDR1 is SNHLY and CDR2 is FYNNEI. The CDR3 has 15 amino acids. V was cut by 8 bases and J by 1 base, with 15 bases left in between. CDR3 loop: CASGARGLSNQPQHF. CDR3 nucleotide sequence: TGTGCCAGCGGCGCCCGGGGGCTGAGCAATCAGCCCCAGCATTTT.

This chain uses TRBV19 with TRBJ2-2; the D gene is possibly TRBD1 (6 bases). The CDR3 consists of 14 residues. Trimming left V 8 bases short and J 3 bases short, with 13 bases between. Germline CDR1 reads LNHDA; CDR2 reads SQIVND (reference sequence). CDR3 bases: TGTGCCAGTGGGGGCAGGGGCTACACCGGGGAGCTGTTTTTT. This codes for CASGGRGYTGELFF.

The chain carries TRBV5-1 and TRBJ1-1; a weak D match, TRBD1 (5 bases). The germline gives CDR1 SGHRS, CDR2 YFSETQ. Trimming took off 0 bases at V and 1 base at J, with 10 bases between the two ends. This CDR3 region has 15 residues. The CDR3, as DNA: TGCGCCAGCAGCTTGGCCCGGACACGGAACACTGAAGCTTTCTTT. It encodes CASSLARTRNTEAFF.

CDR3 loop: CASSYPGQGPYGYTF. The DNA of the CDR3 is TGTGCCAGCAGTTACCCGGGACAGGGACCGTATGGCTACACCTTC. This sequence joins TRBV2 and TRBJ1-2; 9 positions match TRBD1. CDR1 is SNHLY, CDR2 FYNNEI, per germline. This CDR3 comprises 15 residues. The V gene end was trimmed by 5 bases and the J gene end by 5 bases; junction bases not matched to a gene: 9.

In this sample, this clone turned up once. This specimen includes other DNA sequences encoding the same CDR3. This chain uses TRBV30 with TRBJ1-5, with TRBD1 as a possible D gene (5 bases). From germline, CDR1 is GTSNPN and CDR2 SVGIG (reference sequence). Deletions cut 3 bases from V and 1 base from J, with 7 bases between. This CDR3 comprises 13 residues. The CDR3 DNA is TGTGCCTGGAGCCAGGGCAGCAATCAGCCCCAGCATTTT. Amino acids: CAWSQGSNQPQHF.

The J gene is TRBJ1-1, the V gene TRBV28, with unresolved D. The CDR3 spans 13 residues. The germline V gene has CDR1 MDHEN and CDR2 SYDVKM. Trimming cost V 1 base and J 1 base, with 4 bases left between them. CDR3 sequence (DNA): TGTGCCAGCAGTTTATCAGGGAACACTGAAGCTTTCTTT. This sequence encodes CASSLSGNTEAFF.

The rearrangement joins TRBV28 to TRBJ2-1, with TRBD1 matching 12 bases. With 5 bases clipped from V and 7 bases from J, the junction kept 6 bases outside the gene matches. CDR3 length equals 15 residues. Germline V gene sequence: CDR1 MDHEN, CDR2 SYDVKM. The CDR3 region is CASSTRDRGRNEQFF. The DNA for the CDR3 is TGTGCCAGCAGTACCCGGGACAGGGGGCGGAATGAGCAGTTCTTC.

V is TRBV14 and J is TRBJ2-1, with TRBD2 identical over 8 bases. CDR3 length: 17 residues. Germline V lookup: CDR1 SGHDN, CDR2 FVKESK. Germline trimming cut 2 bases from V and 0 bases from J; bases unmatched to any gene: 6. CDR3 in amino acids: CASSQSGSGRSYNEQFF. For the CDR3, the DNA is TGTGCCAGCAGCCAAAGCGGGAGTGGGCGCTCCTACAATGAGCAGTTCTTC.

In DNA, the CDR3 is TGTGCCAGCAGCCAAACTAGCGGGAGTGGGAATGAGCAGTTCTTC. This gives the protein CASSQTSGSGNEQFF. The chain joins TRBV3-1 (or the pseudogene TRBV3-2) to TRBJ2-1; 11 positions agree with TRBD2. Germline V gene data show CDR1 as LGHDT and CDR2 as YNNKEL (reference sequence). The CDR3 spans 15 residues. J gave up 7 bases and V 2 bases, and 4 bases lay outside the gene matches.

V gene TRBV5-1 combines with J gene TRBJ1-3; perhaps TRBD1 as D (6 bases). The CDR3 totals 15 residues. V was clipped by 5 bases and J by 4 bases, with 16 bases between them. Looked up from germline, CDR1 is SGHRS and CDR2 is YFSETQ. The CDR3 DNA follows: TGCGCCAGCAGTTCGGGGGCCCAGGCCGGAAACACCATATATTTT. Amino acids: CASSSGAQAGNTIYF.

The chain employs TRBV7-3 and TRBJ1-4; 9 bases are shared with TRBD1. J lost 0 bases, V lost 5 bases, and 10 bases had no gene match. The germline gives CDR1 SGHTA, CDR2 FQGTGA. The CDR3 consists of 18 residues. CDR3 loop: CASSLRDREPATNEKLFF. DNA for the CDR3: TGTGCCAGCAGCCTCCGGGACAGGGAACCTGCAACTAATGAAAAACTGTTTTTT.

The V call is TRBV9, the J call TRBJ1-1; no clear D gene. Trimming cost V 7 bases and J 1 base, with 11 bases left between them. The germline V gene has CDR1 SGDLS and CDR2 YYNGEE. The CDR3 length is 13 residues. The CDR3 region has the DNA TGTGCCAGCGCTCCCAACTGGAACACTGAAGCTTTCTTT. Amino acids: CASAPNWNTEAFF.

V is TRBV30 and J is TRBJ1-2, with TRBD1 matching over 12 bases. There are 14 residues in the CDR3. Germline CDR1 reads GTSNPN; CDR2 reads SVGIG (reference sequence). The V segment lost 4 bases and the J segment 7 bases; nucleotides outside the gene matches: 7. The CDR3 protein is CAWTSGQGAGGYTF. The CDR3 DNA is TGTGCCTGGACTTCGGGACAGGGGGCTGGTGGCTACACCTTC. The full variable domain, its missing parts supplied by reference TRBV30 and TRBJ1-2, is SQTIHQWPATLVQPVGSPLSLECTVEGTSNPNLYWYRQAAGRGLQLLFYSVGIGQISSEVPQNLSASRPQDRQFILSSKKLLLSDSGFYLCAWTSGQGAGGYTFGSGTRLTVV.

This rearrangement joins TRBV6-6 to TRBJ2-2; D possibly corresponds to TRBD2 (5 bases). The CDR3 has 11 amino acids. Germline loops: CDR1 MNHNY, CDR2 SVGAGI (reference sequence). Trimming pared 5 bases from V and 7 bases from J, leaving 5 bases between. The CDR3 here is CASSGSGELFF. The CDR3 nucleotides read TGTGCCAGCAGTGGGAGCGGGGAGCTGTTTTTT.

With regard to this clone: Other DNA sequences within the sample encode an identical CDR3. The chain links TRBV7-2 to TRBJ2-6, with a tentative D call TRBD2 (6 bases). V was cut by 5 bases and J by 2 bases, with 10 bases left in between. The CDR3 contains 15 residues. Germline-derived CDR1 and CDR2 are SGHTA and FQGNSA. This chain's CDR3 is CASSPGGAGANVLTF. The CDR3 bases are TGTGCCAGCAGCCCCGGGGGAGCTGGGGCCAACGTCCTGACTTTC.

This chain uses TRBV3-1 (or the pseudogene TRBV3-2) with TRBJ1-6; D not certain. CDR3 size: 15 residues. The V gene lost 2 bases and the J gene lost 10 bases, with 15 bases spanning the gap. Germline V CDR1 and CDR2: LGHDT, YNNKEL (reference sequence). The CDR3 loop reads CASSQIRAGESPLHF. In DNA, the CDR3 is TGTGCCAGCAGCCAAATTCGGGCAGGAGAATCACCCCTCCACTTT.

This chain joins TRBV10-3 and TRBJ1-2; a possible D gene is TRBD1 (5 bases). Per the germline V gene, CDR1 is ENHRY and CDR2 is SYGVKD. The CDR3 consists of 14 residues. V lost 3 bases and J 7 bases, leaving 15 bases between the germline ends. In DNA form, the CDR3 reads TGTGCCATCAGTGAAGTGGTCAGGGCCGGTGGCTACACCTTC. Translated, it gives CAISEVVRAGGYTF.

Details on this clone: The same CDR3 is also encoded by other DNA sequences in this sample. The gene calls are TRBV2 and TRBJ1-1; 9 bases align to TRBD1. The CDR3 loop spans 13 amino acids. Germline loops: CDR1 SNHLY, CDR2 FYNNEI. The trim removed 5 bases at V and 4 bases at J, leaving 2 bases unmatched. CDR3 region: CASSRQGGTEAFF. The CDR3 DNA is TGTGCCAGCAGTAGACAGGGGGGCACTGAAGCTTTCTTT.

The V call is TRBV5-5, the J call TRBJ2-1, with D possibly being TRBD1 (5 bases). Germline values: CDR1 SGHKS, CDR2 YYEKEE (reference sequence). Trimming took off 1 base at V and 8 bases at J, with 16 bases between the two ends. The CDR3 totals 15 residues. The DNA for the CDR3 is TGTGCCAGCAGCTTGCTTGTGGCAGGGTCGGATGAGCAGTTCTTC. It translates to CASSLLVAGSDEQFF. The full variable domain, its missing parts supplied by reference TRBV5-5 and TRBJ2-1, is DAGVTQSPTHLIKTRGQQVTLRCSPISGHKSVSWYQQVLGQGPQFIFQYYEKEERGRGNFPDRFSARQFPNYSSELNVNALLLGDSALYLCASSLLVAGSDEQFFGPGTRLTVL.

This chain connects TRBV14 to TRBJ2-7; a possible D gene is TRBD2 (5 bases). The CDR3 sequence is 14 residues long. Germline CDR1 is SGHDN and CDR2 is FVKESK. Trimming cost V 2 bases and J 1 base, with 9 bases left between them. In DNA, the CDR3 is TGTGCCAGCAGCCAATCAAGCGGTTCCTACGAGCAGTACTTC. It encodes CASSQSSGSYEQYF. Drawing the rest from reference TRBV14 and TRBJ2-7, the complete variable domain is EAGVTQFPSHSVIEKGQTVTLRCDPISGHDNLYWYRRVMGKEIKFLLHFVKESKQDESGMPNNRFLAERTGGTYSTLKVQPAELEDSGVYFCASSQSSGSYEQYFGPGTRLTVT.

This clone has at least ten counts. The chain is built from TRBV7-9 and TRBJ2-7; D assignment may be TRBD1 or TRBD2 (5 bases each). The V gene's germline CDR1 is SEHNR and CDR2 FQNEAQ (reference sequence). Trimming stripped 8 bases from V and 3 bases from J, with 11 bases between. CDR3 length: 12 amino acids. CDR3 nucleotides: TGTGCCAGCGGGGACGGAAACTACGAGCAGTACTTC. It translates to CASGDGNYEQYF.

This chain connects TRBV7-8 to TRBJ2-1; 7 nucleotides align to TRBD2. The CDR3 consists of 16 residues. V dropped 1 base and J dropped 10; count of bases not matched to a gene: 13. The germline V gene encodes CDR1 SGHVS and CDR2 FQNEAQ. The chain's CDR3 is CASSLEFGGGSEEQFF. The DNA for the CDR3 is TGTGCCAGCAGCTTAGAGTTTGGGGGAGGGTCAGAAGAGCAGTTCTTC.

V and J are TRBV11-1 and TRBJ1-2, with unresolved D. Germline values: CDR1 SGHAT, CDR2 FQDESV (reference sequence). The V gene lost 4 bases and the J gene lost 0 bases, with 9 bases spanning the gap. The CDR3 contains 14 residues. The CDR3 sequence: CASSSGRTNYGYTF. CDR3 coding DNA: TGTGCCAGCAGCTCCGGACGGACTAACTATGGCTACACCTTC.

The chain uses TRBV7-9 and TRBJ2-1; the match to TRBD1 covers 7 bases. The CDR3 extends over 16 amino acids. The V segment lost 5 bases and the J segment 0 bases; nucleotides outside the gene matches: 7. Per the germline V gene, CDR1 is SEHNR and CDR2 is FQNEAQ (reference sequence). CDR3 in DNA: TGTGCCAGCAGCGGGACAGCCACTGGCTCCTACAATGAGCAGTTCTTC. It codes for CASSGTATGSYNEQFF.